A single sample gave rise to the 15 T cell receptor beta chains below, sequenced in a study of shared clonotypes between healthy human individuals. Libraries were prepared by immunoSEQ multiplex PCR; TCRdb keeps only in-frame clonotypes and omits some of them. In the table there are roughly 640,000 clones, roughly 70% of which are singletons. Sequenced sample: memory CD4+ T cells sorted from blood. Specified subset: CD45RA-negative fraction. Receptor source: a woman younger than 45 in good health.

V gene TRBV12-1 combines with J gene TRBJ2-1; no check of the table's D call, TRBD2, against the DNA was made. TRBV12-1 is a listed pseudogene. This CDR3 has 11 amino acids. CDR3 in DNA: TGTGCCGGTCGGGCGGGAGGGCGGCAGTTCTTC. Translating gives CAGRAGGRQFF.

V and J are TRBV28 and TRBJ2-1, with 11 bases fitting TRBD2. CDR3 length: 15 amino acids. Germline-derived CDR1 and CDR2 are MDHEN and SYDVKM. V trimming: 7 bases; J trimming: 7 bases; junction bases outside the gene matches: 9. This CDR3 is CASTPWTSGWNEQFF. Here the CDR3 DNA reads TGTGCCAGCACTCCATGGACTAGCGGGTGGAATGAGCAGTTCTTC. The variable domain in full, with the rest retrieved from reference TRBV28 and TRBJ2-1, is DVKVTQSSRYLVKRTGEKVFLECVQDMDHENMFWYRQDPGLGLRLIYFSYDVKMKEKGDIPEGYSVSREKKERFSLILESASTNQTSMYLCASTPWTSGWNEQFFGPGTRLTVL.

The chain combines TRBV11-2 with TRBJ1-4, with no clear D. Germline V gene data show CDR1 as SGHAT and CDR2 as FQNNGV. The CDR3 has 14 residues. With 0 bases removed from V and 8 bases from J, the gap between germline ends came to 10 bases. The CDR3 DNA reads TGTGCCAGCAGCTTAGATTCTGTGGGGGAAAAACTGTTTTTT. Encoded protein: CASSLDSVGEKLFF.

This chain uses TRBV5-1 with TRBJ2-7, with D perhaps matching TRBD1 (6 bases). Germline loops: CDR1 SGHRS, CDR2 YFSETQ. V dropped 4 bases and J dropped 3 bases, with 11 bases sitting between them. The CDR3 runs 13 residues. This CDR3 reads CASSQTGLYEQYF. As DNA, the CDR3 is TGCGCCAGCAGCCAGACAGGTCTCTACGAGCAGTACTTC.

As concerns this clone: Other DNA sequences within the sample encode an identical CDR3. This chain uses TRBV2 with TRBJ2-5, with 11 bases identical to TRBD1. This CDR3 region has 13 residues. V shed 4 bases, J shed 5 bases, and the junction held 0 bases outside the gene matches. The V gene's germline CDR1 is SNHLY and CDR2 FYNNEI. CDR3: CASSGTGGETQYF. In DNA, the CDR3 is TGTGCCAGCAGTGGGACAGGGGGCGAGACCCAGTACTTC. Full variable domain (remainder filled in from reference TRBV2 and TRBJ2-5): EPEVTQTPSHQVTQMGQEVILRCVPISNHLYFYWYRQILGQKVEFLVSFYNNEISEKSEIFDDQFSVERPDGSNFTLKIRSTKLEDSAMYFCASSGTGGETQYFGPGTRLLVL.

The chain links TRBV29-1 to TRBJ2-1; 10 positions agree with TRBD2. The CDR3 extends over 13 amino acids. Germline V gene sequence: CDR1 SQVTM, CDR2 ANQGSEA. With 7 bases clipped from V and 5 bases from J, the junction kept 5 bases outside the gene matches. The CDR3 loop is CSAWTSGNNEQFF. CDR3 DNA sequence: TGCAGCGCGTGGACTAGCGGTAACAATGAGCAGTTCTTC.

The chain carries TRBV5-1 and TRBJ2-5, with 8 bases matching TRBD1. V lost 1 base to trimming and J lost 5 bases; unmatched junction nucleotides: 10. CDR1 and CDR2 (germline): SGHRS, YFSETQ. The CDR3 is made up of 16 amino acids. This CDR3 reads CASSLWQGANGETQYF. As DNA, the CDR3 is TGCGCCAGCAGCTTGTGGCAGGGGGCAAACGGTGAGACCCAGTACTTC.

The V call is TRBV11-3, the J call TRBJ2-6; no clear D gene. Germline CDR1 reads SGHNT; CDR2 reads YENEEA. The CDR3 runs to 17 residues. V gave up 0 bases and J gave up 0 bases, with 9 bases separating them. As DNA, the CDR3 is TGTGCCAGCAGCTTAGATCAGGCAGCCTCTGGGGCCAACGTCCTGACTTTC. It encodes CASSLDQAASGANVLTF.

This clone was counted between two and nine times. The J gene is TRBJ2-1, the V gene TRBV5-4; TRBD2 agrees at 13 bases. From germline, CDR1 is SGHNT and CDR2 YYREEE (reference sequence). CDR3 length: 16 amino acids. J was trimmed by 4 bases and V by 5 bases; bases with no gene match: 6. The CDR3 nucleotides are TGTGCCAGCAGAGAGGGGACTAGCGGGAATTACAATGAGCAGTTCTTC. It encodes CASREGTSGNYNEQFF.

This clone turned up a few times. As DNA, the CDR3 is TGTGCCAGCAGCCCGGGACAGAAGAGGCCCCAGCATTTT. Its protein product is CASSPGQKRPQHF. The chain has TRBV5-8 and TRBJ1-5, with 7 nucleotides matching TRBD1. V dropped 4 bases and J dropped 9; count of bases not matched to a gene: 7. The CDR3 length is 13 residues. Looked up from germline, CDR1 is SGHTS and CDR2 is YDEGEE.

This sequence joins TRBV5-1 and TRBJ1-1, with TRBD1 as a possible D gene (5 bases). V was trimmed by 2 bases and J by 3 bases, leaving 14 bases between them. This CDR3 is built from 15 residues. Germline-derived CDR1 and CDR2 are SGHRS and YFSETQ. The CDR3 DNA reads as TGCGCCAGCAGCTTCAGGGTAGCGTTCGACACTGAAGCTTTCTTT. It encodes CASSFRVAFDTEAFF.

The gene calls are TRBV28 and TRBJ1-2; D is unresolved. The length of the CDR3 is 13 residues. Germline V gene data show CDR1 as MDHEN and CDR2 as SYDVKM. V was trimmed by 8 bases and J by 4 bases, leaving 14 bases between them. CDR3 nucleotides: TGTGCCAGCGGGCAAGGCTCGGCCTATGGCTACACCTTC. It encodes CASGQGSAYGYTF.

A few counts support this clone. The CDR3 protein is CASSSASSEAFF. CDR3 DNA sequence: TGTGCCAGCAGCAGTGCGTCGTCGGAAGCTTTCTTT. The V gene is TRBV11-2, the J gene TRBJ1-1; D unclear. Germline V gene lookup returns CDR1 SGHAT and CDR2 FQNNGV. This CDR3 is 12 amino acids long. The V end lost 5 bases, the J end lost 8 bases, and 12 bases lay between the germline ends.

The chain is built from TRBV29-1 and TRBJ2-5; TRBD2 might be the D (6 bases). From germline, CDR1 is SQVTM and CDR2 ANQGSEA. The ends were cut back, 1 base at V and 5 bases at J, with 20 bases in the middle. The length of the CDR3 is 16 residues. The CDR3 protein is CSVEGRAGLATETQYF. As DNA, the CDR3 is TGCAGCGTTGAAGGGAGGGCAGGGTTGGCGACGGAGACCCAGTACTTC. Full variable domain (remainder filled in from reference TRBV29-1 and TRBJ2-5): SAVISQKPSRDICQRGTSLTIQCQVDSQVTMMFWYRQQPGQSLTLIATANQGSEATYESGFVIDKFPISRPNLTFSTLTVSNMSPEDSSIYLCSVEGRAGLATETQYFGPGTRLLVL.

The chain employs TRBV2 and TRBJ2-7; 10 bases match TRBD2. CDR1 and CDR2 (germline): SNHLY, FYNNEI. J lost 3 bases, V lost 1 base, and 3 bases had no gene match. This CDR3 region has 15 residues. CDR3 sequence reads: CASSEGTSGVYEQYF. DNA for the CDR3: TGTGCCAGCAGTGAAGGGACTAGCGGAGTCTACGAGCAGTACTTC.